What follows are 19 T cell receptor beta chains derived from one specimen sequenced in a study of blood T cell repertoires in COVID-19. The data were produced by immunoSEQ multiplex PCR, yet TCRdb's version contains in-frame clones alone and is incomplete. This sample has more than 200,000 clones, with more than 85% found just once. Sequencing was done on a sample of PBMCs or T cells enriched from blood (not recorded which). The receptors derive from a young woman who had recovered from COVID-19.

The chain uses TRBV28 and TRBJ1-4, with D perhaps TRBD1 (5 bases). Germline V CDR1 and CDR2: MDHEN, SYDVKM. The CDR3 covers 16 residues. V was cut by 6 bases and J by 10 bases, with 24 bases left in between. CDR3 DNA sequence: TGTGCCAGCAGCTTCCCACGCGGGACGGGATCTGGAAAACTGTTTTTT. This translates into CASSFPRGTGSGKLFF.

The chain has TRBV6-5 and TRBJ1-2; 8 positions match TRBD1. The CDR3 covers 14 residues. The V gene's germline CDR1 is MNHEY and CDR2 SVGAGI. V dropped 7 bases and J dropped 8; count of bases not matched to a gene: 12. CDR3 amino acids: CASTWDRQGRGYTF. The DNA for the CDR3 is TGTGCCAGCACGTGGGACAGGCAGGGCCGGGGCTACACCTTC.

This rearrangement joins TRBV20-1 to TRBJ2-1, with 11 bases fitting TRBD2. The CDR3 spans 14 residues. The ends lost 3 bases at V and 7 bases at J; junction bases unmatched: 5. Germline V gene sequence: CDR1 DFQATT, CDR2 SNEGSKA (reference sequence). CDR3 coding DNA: TGCAGTGCTAGTGCCACTAGCGGGAGTAATGAGCAGTTCTTC. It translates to CSASATSGSNEQFF.

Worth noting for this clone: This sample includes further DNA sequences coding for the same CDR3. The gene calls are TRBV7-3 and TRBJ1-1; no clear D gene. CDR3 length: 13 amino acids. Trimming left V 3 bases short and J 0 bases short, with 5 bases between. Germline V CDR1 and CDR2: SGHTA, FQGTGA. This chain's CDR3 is CASSFNMNTEAFF. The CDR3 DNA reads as TGTGCCAGCAGCTTTAATATGAACACTGAAGCTTTCTTT.

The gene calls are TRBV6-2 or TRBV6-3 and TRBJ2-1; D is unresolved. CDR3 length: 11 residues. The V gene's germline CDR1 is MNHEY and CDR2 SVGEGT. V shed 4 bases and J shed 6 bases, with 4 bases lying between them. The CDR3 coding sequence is TGTGCCAGCAGTTTCCTCAATGAGCAGTTCTTC. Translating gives CASSFLNEQFF.

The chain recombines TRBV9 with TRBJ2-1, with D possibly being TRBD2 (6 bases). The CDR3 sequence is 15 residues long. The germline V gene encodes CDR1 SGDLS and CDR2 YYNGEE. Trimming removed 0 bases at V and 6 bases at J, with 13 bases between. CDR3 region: CASSVVAEPANEQFF. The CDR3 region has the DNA TGTGCCAGCAGCGTAGTAGCGGAACCCGCCAATGAGCAGTTCTTC.

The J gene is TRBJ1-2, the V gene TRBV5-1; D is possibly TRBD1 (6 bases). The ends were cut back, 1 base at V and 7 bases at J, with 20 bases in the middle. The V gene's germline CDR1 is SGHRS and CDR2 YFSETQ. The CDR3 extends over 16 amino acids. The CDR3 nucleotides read TGCGCCAGCAGCTTGAATCCGGACAGTTTATGGAGTGGCTACACCTTC. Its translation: CASSLNPDSLWSGYTF. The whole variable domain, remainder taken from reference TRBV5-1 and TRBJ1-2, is KAGVTQTPRYLIKTRGQQVTLSCSPISGHRSVSWYQQTPGQGLQFLFEYFSETQRNKGNFPGRFSGRQFSNSRSEMNVSTLELGDSALYLCASSLNPDSLWSGYTFGSGTRLTVV.

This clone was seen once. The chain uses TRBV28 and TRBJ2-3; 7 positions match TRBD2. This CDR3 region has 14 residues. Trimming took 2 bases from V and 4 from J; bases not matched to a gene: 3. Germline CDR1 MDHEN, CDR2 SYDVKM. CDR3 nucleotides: TGTGCCAGCAGTTTAGTGGGAGGGCCAGATACGCAGTATTTT. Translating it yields CASSLVGGPDTQYF.

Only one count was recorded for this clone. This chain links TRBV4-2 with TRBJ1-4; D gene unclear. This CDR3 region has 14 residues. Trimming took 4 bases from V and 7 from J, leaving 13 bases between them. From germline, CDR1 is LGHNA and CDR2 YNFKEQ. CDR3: CASSLRPGGEKLFF. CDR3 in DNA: TGTGCCAGCAGCCTCCGACCTGGAGGTGAAAAACTGTTTTTT.

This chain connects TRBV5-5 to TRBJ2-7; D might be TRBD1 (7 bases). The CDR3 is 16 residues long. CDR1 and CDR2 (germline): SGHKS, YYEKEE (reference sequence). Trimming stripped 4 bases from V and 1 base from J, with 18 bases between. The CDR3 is CASSLYYRGGSYEQYF. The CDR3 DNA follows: TGTGCCAGCAGCCTTTACTACAGGGGAGGTTCCTACGAGCAGTACTTC.

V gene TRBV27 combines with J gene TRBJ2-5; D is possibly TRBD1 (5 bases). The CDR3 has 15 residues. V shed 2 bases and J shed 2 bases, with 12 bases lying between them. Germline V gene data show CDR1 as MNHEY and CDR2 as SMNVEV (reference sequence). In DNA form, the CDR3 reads TGTGCCAGCAGTTTAAGGGCAGGGCAACAAGAGACCCAGTACTTC. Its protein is CASSLRAGQQETQYF.

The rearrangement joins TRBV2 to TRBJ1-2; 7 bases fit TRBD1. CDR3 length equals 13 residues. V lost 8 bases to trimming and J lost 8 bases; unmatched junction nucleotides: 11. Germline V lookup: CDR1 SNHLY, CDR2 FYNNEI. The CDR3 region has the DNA TGTGCCAGCGTTATACAGGGGATTCGGGGCTACACCTTC. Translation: CASVIQGIRGYTF.

The CDR3 spells CSVAGLAGEGTDTQYF. DNA of the CDR3: TGCAGCGTTGCCGGGCTGGCGGGAGAGGGCACAGATACGCAGTATTTT. The chain is built from TRBV29-1 and TRBJ2-3, with 7 bases that match TRBD2. V trimming: 4 bases; J trimming: 1 base; junction bases outside the gene matches: 11. The CDR3 length is 16 residues. Germline V gene sequence: CDR1 SQVTM, CDR2 ANQGSEA.

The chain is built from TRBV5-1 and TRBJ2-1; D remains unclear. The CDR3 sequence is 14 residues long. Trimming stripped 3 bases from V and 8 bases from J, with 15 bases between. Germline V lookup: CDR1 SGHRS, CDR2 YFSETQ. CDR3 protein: CASSYVLVPDEQFF. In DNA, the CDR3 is TGCGCCAGCAGCTACGTACTCGTACCGGATGAGCAGTTCTTC.

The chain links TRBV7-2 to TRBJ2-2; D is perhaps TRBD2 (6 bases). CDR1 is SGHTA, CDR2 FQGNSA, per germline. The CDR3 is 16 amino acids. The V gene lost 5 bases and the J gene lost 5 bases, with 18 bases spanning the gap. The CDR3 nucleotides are TGTGCCAGCAGCCGGCGCCCCGTACTAGCAACCGGGGAGCTGTTTTTT. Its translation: CASSRRPVLATGELFF.

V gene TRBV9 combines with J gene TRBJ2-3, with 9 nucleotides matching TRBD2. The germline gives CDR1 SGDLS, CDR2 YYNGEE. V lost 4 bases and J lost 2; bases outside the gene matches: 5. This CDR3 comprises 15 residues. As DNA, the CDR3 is TGTGCCAGCAGCCCTAGCGGGATCTACACAGATACGCAGTATTTT. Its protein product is CASSPSGIYTDTQYF.

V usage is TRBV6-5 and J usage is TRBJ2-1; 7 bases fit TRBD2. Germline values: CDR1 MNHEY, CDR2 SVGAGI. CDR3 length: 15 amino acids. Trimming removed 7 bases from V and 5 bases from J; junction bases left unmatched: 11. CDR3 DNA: TGTGCCAGCAACCCCGGTCGGAGCGGGAACAATGAGCAGTTCTTC. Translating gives CASNPGRSGNNEQFF.

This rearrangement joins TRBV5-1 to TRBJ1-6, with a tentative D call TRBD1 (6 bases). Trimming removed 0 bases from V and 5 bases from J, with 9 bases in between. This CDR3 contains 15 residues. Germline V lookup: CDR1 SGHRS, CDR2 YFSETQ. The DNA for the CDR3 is TGCGCCAGCAGCTTGGAACAGGGCGATAATTCACCCCTCCACTTT. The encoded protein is CASSLEQGDNSPLHF.

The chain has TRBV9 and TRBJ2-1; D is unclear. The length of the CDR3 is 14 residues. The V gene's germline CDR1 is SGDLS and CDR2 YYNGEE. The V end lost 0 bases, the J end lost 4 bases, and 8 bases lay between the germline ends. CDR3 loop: CASSVDSSYNEQFF. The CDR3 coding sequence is TGTGCCAGCAGCGTAGATAGTAGTTACAATGAGCAGTTCTTC.